The 9 T cell receptor beta chains below were found in one sample sequenced in a study of regulatory T cells in long-lasting Graves disease. Regarding time point: newly diagnosed GD, antithyroid drugs for less than 3 months. Scientists built the TCR library using RNA that was extracted from PBMCs. Arm-PCR with iRepertoire HTBI primers amplified the CDR3 regions for these TCR beta libraries. MiXCR, applied by TCRdb to the multiplex PCR reads, yields one record per CDR3 protein. The top ten clones hold 20% to 25% of a sample with 400,000 to 650,000 distinct CDR3 sequences, around 16% of them seen once. This sample also appeared in a second study, on T cells in Graves' hyperthyroidism and ophthalmopathy.

This specimen was peripheral blood mononuclear cells (PBMCs), taken at new diagnosis, from a patient treated with antithyroid drugs. The receptors derive from a woman aged 35-65 years with Graves disease.

This clonotype has more than one count but fewer than ten. The chain couples TRBV29-1 to TRBJ2-2, with D tentatively TRBD1 or TRBD2 (6 bases each). The germline V and J ends were trimmed by 5 bases and 3 bases, with 10 bases remaining between them. The CDR3 contains 13 residues. CDR1 and CDR2 (germline): SQVTM, ANQGSEA. As DNA, the CDR3 is TGCAGCGTTTGGGGGGCCCACACCGGGGAGCTGTTTTTT. Its protein product is CSVWGAHTGELFF.

This clonotype appeared a few times. The chain recombines TRBV5-1 with TRBJ2-3, with TRBD1 as a possible D gene (7 bases). V dropped 0 bases and J dropped 0 bases, with 14 bases sitting between them. Germline V gene lookup returns CDR1 SGHRS and CDR2 YFSETQ. The CDR3 consists of 17 residues. In nucleotides, the CDR3 is TGCGCCAGCAGCTTGGGTAGCGGAGGGGGCAGCACAGATACGCAGTATTTT. Its protein is CASSLGSGGGSTDTQYF.

This clonotype was detected many times. This chain uses TRBV29-1 with TRBJ1-1; D not certain. Germline-derived CDR1 and CDR2 are SQVTM and ANQGSEA. The CDR3 is 11 amino acids. Trimming took off 7 bases at V and 8 bases at J, with 14 bases between the two ends. The DNA of the CDR3 is TGCAGCGCTTGGGGAGGGATCGAAGCTTTCTTT. It encodes CSAWGGIEAFF.

This clonotype was picked up many times. This chain connects TRBV13 to TRBJ1-4; D not certain. Trimming removed 3 bases from V and 8 bases from J, with 16 bases in between. The CDR3 is 15 amino acids. Germline V CDR1 and CDR2: PRHDT, FYEKMQ (reference sequence). CDR3 sequence: CASSFRLSRREKLFF. DNA of the CDR3: TGTGCCAGCAGCTTTCGACTAAGTCGGCGAGAAAAACTGTTTTTT.

This clonotype has more than one count but fewer than ten. The chain couples TRBV18 to TRBJ1-1, with TRBD1 matching over 10 bases. V was pared by 9 bases and J by 7 bases, with 5 bases of the junction left unmatched. This CDR3 has 12 residues. Germline assignment: CDR1 KGHSH and CDR2 LQKENI. CDR3 sequence reads: CASRQGAGEAFF. Here the CDR3 DNA reads TGTGCCAGTAGACAGGGGGCAGGTGAAGCTTTCTTT.

This clonotype was seen once. J is TRBJ1-1 and V is TRBV11-2; TRBD1 might be the D (6 bases). CDR3 length equals 16 residues. Per the germline V gene, CDR1 is SGHAT and CDR2 is FQNNGV. The V and J ends lost 7 bases and 4 bases respectively, with 22 bases between them. DNA of the CDR3: TGTGCCAGCATTCTTGCTAAACAGGGTGGCGCCACTGAAGCTTTCTTT. This sequence encodes CASILAKQGGATEAFF.

The chain couples TRBV9 to TRBJ2-2, with 7 bases lining up with TRBD1. The CDR3 is 17 amino acids. Germline trimming cut 0 bases from V and 2 bases from J; bases unmatched to any gene: 7. Germline CDR1 reads SGDLS; CDR2 reads YYNGEE. CDR3 region: CASSVAGGPGNTGELFF. CDR3 nucleotides: TGTGCCAGCAGCGTAGCAGGGGGTCCAGGAAACACCGGGGAGCTGTTTTTT.

This clonotype was found a few times. This chain joins TRBV7-2 and TRBJ1-1; a weak D match, TRBD1 (6 bases). V shed 5 bases and J shed 1 base, with 17 bases lying between them. The CDR3 runs 16 residues. Germline CDR1 is SGHTA and CDR2 is FQGNSA. The CDR3 nucleotides are TGTGCCAGCAGCCCCCGCGGCGTAGGGGGGAACACTGAAGCTTTCTTT. Amino acids: CASSPRGVGGNTEAFF.

This chain links TRBV5-1 with TRBJ1-2; D perhaps matches TRBD1 (5 bases). The CDR3 sequence is 16 residues long. Trimming took 3 bases from V and 6 from J, leaving 21 bases between them. Germline V CDR1 and CDR2: SGHRS, YFSETQ. In nucleotides, the CDR3 is TGCGCCAGCAGCTCGATAGGCACCACAGGTTCCGATGGCTACACCTTC. Amino acids: CASSSIGTTGSDGYTF.